This T cell receptor (beta chain) was identified in a study of spatial heterogeneity in lung cancer. Study as a whole: Sequences of the beta chain were consistently detected in greater numbers than alpha-chain sequences. The study, taken as a whole, reports: Follow-up blood showed ubiquitous expanded tumor TCRs less than blood at resection did.

The time point was: blood at routine non-recurrence follow-up after resection. Frozen PBMC, nontumor lung or tumor provided whole RNA, which was sequenced unsorted. This clonotype was found many times. Its antigen is still unknown. Each CDR3 protein is one row after TCRdb ran MiXCR on the 5' RACE reads. The sample has some 54,000 distinct CDR3 sequences, less than 9% seen once. This CDR3 has 14 amino acids. V lost 6 bases to trimming and J lost 7 bases, with 16 bases between them. Per germline, CDR1 MNHEY and CDR2 SVGAGI. The sample was PBMCs, taken at follow-up. The receptor was derived from a female donor with early-stage non-small cell lung cancer. The chain is built from TRBV6-5 and TRBJ1-5; D perhaps matches TRBD1 (6 bases). CDR3 protein: CASSLQGIGQPQHF. CDR3 nucleotides: TGTGCCAGCAGCCTACAGGGCATAGGGCAGCCCCAGCATTTT.